A selection of T cell receptor beta chains follows, all from one sample in a study of memory CD4+ T cells and cytomegalovirus serostatus. Clones were read by immunoSEQ multiplex PCR, and TCRdb kept only the in-frame ones, dropping some. The sample holds 70,000 or so clones, roughly 78% seen once. Sequenced input: memory CD4+ T cells from blood. The receptor set was obtained from an adult in good health and CMV-seropositive. The CDR3 runs from the conserved cysteine through the conserved F or W. A D gene is named only where the DNA matches it firmly. Size is omitted from some rows. Given values are once, few, many or a class for expanded clones.

CDR3aa	CDR3nt	abundance	d_gene	v_gene	j_gene
CASSNIGLGTEAFF	TGTGCCAGCAGCAACATAGGGTTGGGCACTGAAGCTTTCTTT	.	.	TRBV6-5	TRBJ1-1
CASSFPPGRGYTEAFF	TGTGCCAGCAGTTTTCCCCCGGGCAGGGGGTACACTGAAGCTTTCTTT	.	TRBD1	TRBV27	TRBJ1-1
CASSLSAGVVGYTF	TGTGCCAGCAGCTTATCTGCTGGGGTTGTGGGCTACACCTTC	few	.	TRBV7-9	TRBJ1-2
CASSLNSRDEQFF	TGTGCCAGCAGCTTGAATTCCAGGGATGAGCAGTTCTTC	.	.	TRBV5-8	TRBJ2-1
CASSQDAGSTDGYTF	TGCGCCAGCAGCCAAGATGCAGGCTCCACGGACGGCTACACCTTC	once	.	TRBV4-3	TRBJ1-2
CASSEGQYYGYTF	TGTGCCAGCAGTGAAGGGCAGTACTATGGCTACACCTTC	.	.	TRBV2	TRBJ1-2
CASSLDREAKNIQYF	TGTGCCAGCAGCCTGGACAGGGAAGCCAAAAACATTCAGTACTTC	.	TRBD1	TRBV7-2	TRBJ2-4
CASSLARGEDTQYF	TGTGCCAGCAGCTTGGCCAGGGGGGAGGATACGCAGTATTTT	.	.	TRBV7-2	TRBJ2-3
CASSATGLTEAFF	TGTGCCAGCAGTGCGACAGGACTAACTGAAGCTTTCTTT	.	.	TRBV28	TRBJ1-1
CASSLLAGGYNEQFF	TGTGCCAGCAGCCTACTAGCGGGGGGATACAATGAGCAGTTCTTC	.	TRBD2	TRBV7-6	TRBJ2-1
CASRDWGNTEAFF	TGTGCCAGCAGGGATTGGGGGAACACTGAAGCTTTCTTT	.	.	TRBV2	TRBJ1-1
CASSPFGQGGNTGELFF	TGTGCCAGCTCACCCTTCGGACAGGGTGGGAACACCGGGGAGCTGTTTTTT	.	TRBD1	TRBV18	TRBJ2-2
CASSELFGGRTEAFF	TGTGCCAGCAGTGAATTATTCGGGGGGCGGACTGAAGCTTTCTTT	.	.	TRBV6-1	TRBJ1-1
CATRPRDRVTNEQFF	TGTGCCACTCGCCCCCGAGACAGGGTCACCAATGAGCAGTTCTTC	.	TRBD1	TRBV2	TRBJ2-1
CASSLLAGGGDEQFF	TGTGCCAGCAGCCTACTAGCGGGAGGCGGGGATGAGCAGTTCTTC	.	TRBD2	TRBV7-8	TRBJ2-1
CAWSVAATEAFF	TGTGCCTGGAGTGTCGCGGCTACTGAAGCTTTCTTT	.	.	TRBV30	TRBJ1-1
CASTTGGDAVAEAFF	TGTGCCAGCACTACGGGAGGGGATGCAGTGGCTGAAGCTTTCTTT	.	.	TRBV11-3	TRBJ1-1
CASRTGDHEQFF	TGTGCCAGCCGGACAGGTGATCATGAGCAGTTCTTC	once	TRBD1	TRBV19	TRBJ2-1
CSVGVPVSSGNTIYF	TGCAGCGTTGGAGTCCCGGTTAGCTCTGGAAACACCATATATTTT	once	.	TRBV29-1	TRBJ1-3
CASSPRDAPYGYTF	TGTGCCAGCTCACCGAGGGACGCTCCTTATGGCTACACCTTC	few	.	TRBV18	TRBJ1-2
CATSTPPGLAGGGELFF	TGTGCCACCAGCACCCCCCCGGGACTAGCGGGAGGGGGGGAGCTGTTTTTT	.	TRBD2	TRBV15	TRBJ2-2
CASSLWSGANVLTF	TGTGCCAGCAGCTTATGGTCCGGGGCCAACGTCCTGACTTTC	.	.	TRBV13	TRBJ2-6
CASSFSATNEKLFF	TGTGCCAGCAGCTTCAGTGCAACTAATGAAAAACTGTTTTTT	.	.	TRBV7-2	TRBJ1-4
CASSLRDRGHTEAFF	TGTGCCAGCAGCTTAAGGGACAGGGGCCACACTGAAGCTTTCTTT	.	TRBD1	TRBV11-3	TRBJ1-1
CASSESTNEKLFF	TGTGCCAGCTCGGAAAGCACTAATGAAAAACTGTTTTTT	few	.	TRBV18	TRBJ1-4
CASSFPTSGGYTF	TGTGCCAGCAGTTTTCCGACAAGCGGGGGCTACACCTTC	.	.	TRBV28	TRBJ1-2
CASSLASGTRNYGYTF	TGTGCCAGCAGCTTAGCGTCGGGGACAAGGAACTATGGCTACACCTTC	few	.	TRBV7-9	TRBJ1-2
CASSMTSGVGEQYF	TGTGCCAGTAGTATGACTAGCGGGGTTGGTGAGCAGTACTTC	.	TRBD2	TRBV19	TRBJ2-7
CASSPRLGSSGNTIYF	TGCGCCAGCAGCCCACGTTTGGGGAGCTCTGGAAACACCATATATTTT	few	.	TRBV5-1	TRBJ1-3
CASSQTGQGISDTQYF	TGCGCCAGCAGTCAGACTGGACAGGGGATTTCAGATACGCAGTATTTT	once	TRBD1	TRBV10-1	TRBJ2-3
CASGSRDSPDEQYF	TGTGCCAGCGGTTCCCGGGACAGCCCGGACGAGCAGTACTTC	once	TRBD1	TRBV5-4	TRBJ2-7
CASSLTGWGTGELFF	TGTGCCAGTAGCCTTACAGGGTGGGGAACCGGGGAGCTGTTTTTT	.	.	TRBV19	TRBJ2-2
CASSMGPYRDGDTQYF	TGTGCCAGTAGTATGGGTCCGTACAGGGACGGTGATACGCAGTATTTT	.	.	TRBV19	TRBJ2-3
CASSYPVGAGVGGYTF	TGTGCCAGCAGTTACCCCGTAGGCGCCGGGGTGGGGGGCTACACCTTC	.	.	TRBV6-6	TRBJ1-2
CASSPRVGDWYSPLHF	TGTGCCAGCAGTCCCCGCGTGGGGGATTGGTATTCACCCCTCCACTTT	few	.	TRBV25-1	TRBJ1-6
CASSSPRTSGGSHEQYF	TGTGCCAGTAGTTCCCCCAGGACTAGCGGGGGGTCCCACGAGCAGTACTTC	.	TRBD2	TRBV19	TRBJ2-7
CASSLTGGGNQPQHF	TGTGCCAGCAGTTTGACAGGGGGTGGCAATCAGCCCCAGCATTTT	.	TRBD1	TRBV28	TRBJ1-5
CAWSQGGLGTEAFF	TGTGCCTGGAGCCAGGGGGGCTTGGGCACTGAAGCTTTCTTT	.	TRBD1	TRBV30	TRBJ1-1
CASSSGQGMNTEAFF	TGTGCCAGCAGCTCGGGACAGGGGATGAACACTGAAGCTTTCTTT	.	TRBD1	TRBV7-2	TRBJ1-1
CASRGQQDSPLHF	TGTGCCAGCAGAGGACAGCAAGATTCACCCCTCCACTTT	.	.	TRBV2	TRBJ1-6
CASSLVNTGELFF	TGTGCCAGCAGCTTGGTGAACACCGGGGAGCTGTTTTTT	.	.	TRBV5-4	TRBJ2-2
CASSRLMGPQHF	TGTGCCAGCAGCCGACTGATGGGGCCCCAGCATTTT	.	.	TRBV7-9	TRBJ1-5
CASSAQHGFGELFF	TGTGCCAGCAGTGCACAGCACGGATTCGGGGAGCTGTTTTTT	.	.	TRBV6-6	TRBJ2-2
CASRAPRGEAFF	TGCGCCAGCCGGGCCCCTAGGGGTGAAGCTTTCTTT	.	.	TRBV10-2	TRBJ1-1
CASTQGVSGNTIYF	TGTGCCTCTACACAGGGTGTTTCTGGAAACACCATATATTTT	.	.	TRBV19	TRBJ1-3
CATRQGDSPLHF	TGTGCCACCCGACAGGGGGATTCACCCCTCCACTTT	once	TRBD1	TRBV6-5	TRBJ1-6
CASATGSGGYTF	TGTGCCAGCGCTACAGGGTCTGGAGGCTACACCTTC	.	.	TRBV2	TRBJ1-2
CASAPGGGPSRSGANVLTF	TGTGCCAGTGCCCCCGGTGGGGGACCTTCCCGCTCTGGGGCCAACGTCCTGACTTTC	.	.	TRBV19	TRBJ2-6
CASKLAGVYEQFF	TGTGCCAGCAAACTAGCGGGAGTATATGAGCAGTTCTTC	once	TRBD2	TRBV11-3	TRBJ2-1
CASRAGVRSLNSPLHF	TGTGCCAGCAGGGCTGGGGTCCGTAGCCTTAATTCACCCCTCCACTTT	few	.	TRBV11-2	TRBJ1-6